The rows below give T cell receptor beta chains drawn from one sample of a study of vaccination and CD4 T cells after COVID-19. No antigen is known for these receptors. TCRdb itself ran the PCR reads through MiXCR, one entry per CDR3 protein. Of 20,000 or so distinct CDR3 sequences listed, roughly 50% are singletons. The sequencing sample was made of CD4+ T cells from blood, cultured in vitro. All receptors derive from a human donor who had recovered from COVID-19. CDR3s include the opening cysteine and the closing phenylalanine or tryptophan. Fields, in order: J gene, clone size, D gene, V gene, CDR3 protein, CDR3 DNA. A D gene is named only where the DNA matches it firmly. For some rows the clone size is stated as once, few or many, or as a class when expanded; others skip it.

TRBJ1-5	few	-	TRBV28	CASKSGYQPQHF	TGTGCCAGCAAGTCCGGGTATCAGCCCCAGCATTTT
TRBJ1-5	few	-	TRBV6-4	CASSVQGGEAQHF	TGTGCCAGCAGTGTACAGGGCGGGGAAGCCCAGCATTTT
TRBJ1-6	-	TRBD1	TRBV2	CASAFGAGGITPLHF	TGTGCCAGCGCATTTGGGGCAGGGGGCATTACACCCCTCCACTTT
TRBJ2-3	few	TRBD1	TRBV7-9	CASSLTGSTDTQYF	TGTGCCAGCAGCCTGACAGGGAGCACAGATACGCAGTATTTT
TRBJ2-1	few	TRBD2	TRBV11-3	CASSSRTSVGEQFF	TGTGCCAGCAGCTCAAGGACTAGCGTTGGTGAGCAGTTCTTC
TRBJ1-1	hyperexpanded	-	TRBV6-1	CASSDFVVGGTEAFF	TGTGCCAGCAGTGATTTCGTGGTCGGGGGCACTGAAGCTTTCTTT
TRBJ1-2	-	-	TRBV9	CASSVGGGFMGYGYTF	TGTGCCAGCAGCGTAGGGGGGGGGTTCATGGGCTATGGCTACACCTTC
TRBJ2-7	-	-	TRBV11-2	CASSTQGYEQYF	TGTGCCAGCAGCACTCAGGGATACGAGCAGTACTTC
TRBJ1-1	few	TRBD1	TRBV28	CASSSTGAMNTEAFF	TGTGCCAGCAGTTCAACAGGGGCCATGAACACTGAAGCTTTCTTT
TRBJ2-3	-	TRBD2	TRBV5-1	CASSLVGLAGRDTQYF	TGCGCCAGCAGCTTGGTTGGGCTAGCGGGACGAGATACGCAGTATTTT
TRBJ2-7	-	TRBD1	TRBV14	CASSPRQGAYEQYF	TGTGCCAGCAGCCCTCGACAGGGGGCTTACGAGCAGTACTTC
TRBJ1-1	few	-	TRBV6-5	CASSYGASGRAFF	TGTGCCAGCAGTTACGGGGCGTCAGGGCGAGCTTTCTTT
TRBJ1-2	few	TRBD1	TRBV19	CASRDRNGYTF	TGTGCCAGTAGGGACAGGAATGGCTACACCTTC
TRBJ1-6	-	TRBD1	TRBV4-1	CASSPDRGAYNSPLHF	TGCGCCAGCAGCCCGGACAGGGGGGCTTATAATTCACCCCTCCACTTT
TRBJ2-7	-	-	TRBV7-2	CASSIDGTYEQYF	TGTGCCAGCAGCATTGACGGGACCTACGAGCAGTACTTC
TRBJ1-2	-	-	TRBV29-1	CSVETRSYGYTF	TGCAGCGTTGAAACCAGGAGCTATGGCTACACCTTC
TRBJ1-5	few	-	TRBV4-3	CASSRQTDQPQHF	TGCGCCAGCAGTAGACAGACAGATCAGCCCCAGCATTTT
TRBJ1-2	-	-	TRBV6-1	CASRDTLNYGYTF	TGTGCCAGCAGGGACACCTTGAACTATGGCTACACCTTC
TRBJ1-2	-	-	TRBV29-1	CSAQGGYGYTF	TGCAGCGCCCAGGGCGGGTATGGCTACACCTTC
TRBJ2-7	-	TRBD1	TRBV7-2	CASSLGIDGQGRSYEQYF	TGTGCCAGCAGCTTAGGTATAGATGGACAGGGAAGATCCTACGAGCAGTACTTC
TRBJ2-7	once	TRBD1	TRBV30	CAWSPRTGGRLEQYF	TGTGCCTGGTCTCCGAGGACAGGCGGCCGGCTCGAGCAGTACTTC
TRBJ2-7	-	-	TRBV6-1	CASRLQRASYEQYF	TGTGCCAGCAGACTCCAGCGGGCCTCCTACGAGCAGTACTTC
TRBJ2-1	-	-	TRBV10-3	CAPGPNNEQFF	TGTGCCCCCGGCCCAAACAATGAGCAGTTCTTC
TRBJ1-1	medium-sized	-	TRBV11-3	CASSPSEGVTEAFF	TGTGCCAGCAGCCCGTCCGAAGGGGTTACTGAAGCTTTCTTT
TRBJ1-2	-	-	TRBV6-5	CASSYTAGPLYGYTF	TGTGCCAGCAGTTATACGGCAGGACCACTCTATGGCTACACCTTC
TRBJ1-4	-	TRBD1	TRBV27	CASSFRDRFEKLFF	TGTGCCAGCAGTTTCCGGGACAGGTTTGAAAAACTGTTTTTT
TRBJ2-5	-	TRBD1	TRBV20-1	CSARTGGETQYF	TGCAGTGCCAGGACAGGGGGAGAGACCCAGTACTTC
TRBJ2-1	-	-	TRBV7-2	CASSFATSVGNEQFF	TGTGCCAGCAGCTTCGCGACTAGTGTTGGCAATGAGCAGTTCTTC
TRBJ1-1	-	-	TRBV11-3	CASSLGFRAEAFF	TGTGCCAGCAGCTTAGGGTTCCGGGCTGAAGCTTTCTTT
TRBJ2-3	once	-	TRBV12-3/TRBV12-4	CASSFGAGATDTQYF	TGTGCCAGCAGTTTTGGGGCGGGGGCCACAGATACGCAGTATTTT
TRBJ2-1	-	-	TRBV7-6	CASSLGWRGRERLNEQFF	TGTGCCAGCAGCTTAGGTTGGCGAGGCAGAGAGAGACTTAATGAGCAGTTCTTC
TRBJ1-5	-	TRBD1	TRBV19	CASSIDRGMDQPQHF	TGTGCCAGTAGTATCGACAGGGGGATGGATCAGCCCCAGCATTTT
TRBJ1-6	-	-	TRBV20-1	CSARAGRPPLHF	TGCAGTGCTAGGGCGGGGAGGCCACCCCTCCACTTT
TRBJ2-5	-	-	TRBV11-2	CASSPRVETQYF	TGTGCCAGCAGCCCTAGGGTGGAAACCCAGTACTTC
TRBJ2-7	few	TRBD1	TRBV7-9	CASSSFGQGVSYEQYF	TGTGCCAGCAGCTCTTTTGGACAGGGGGTCTCCTACGAGCAGTACTTC
TRBJ2-1	-	TRBD1	TRBV7-9	CASSSGTGHNNEQFF	TGTGCCAGCAGCTCAGGGACAGGTCATAACAATGAGCAGTTCTTC
TRBJ2-6	-	-	TRBV27	CASSLSRFSGANVLTF	TGTGCCAGCAGTTTATCCAGATTCTCTGGGGCCAACGTCCTGACTTTC
TRBJ2-7	-	-	TRBV20-1	CSARASGVAYEQYF	TGCAGTGCTAGAGCCTCGGGGGTCGCCTACGAGCAGTACTTC
TRBJ2-2	-	-	TRBV19	CASTLGTHTGELFF	TGTGCCAGTACTTTGGGGACACACACCGGGGAGCTGTTTTTT
TRBJ1-6	few	-	TRBV6-1	CASFQRGANNSPLHF	TGTGCCAGCTTTCAGAGGGGGGCTAATAATTCACCCCTCCACTTT
TRBJ2-5	large	TRBD2	TRBV7-2	CASSGQAGGAQYF	TGTGCCAGCAGCGGACAGGCGGGAGGGGCCCAGTACTTC
TRBJ2-3	-	-	TRBV20-1	CSARDLREQIFTDTQYF	TGCAGTGCTAGAGATCTACGGGAACAGATTTTCACAGATACGCAGTATTTT
TRBJ2-5	-	-	TRBV28	CASSSVGDQETQYF	TGTGCCAGCAGTTCAGTAGGGGATCAAGAGACCCAGTACTTC
TRBJ1-3	-	-	TRBV7-2	CASSLAAGTGNTIYF	TGTGCCAGCAGCTTAGCGGCCGGGACAGGAAACACCATATATTTT
TRBJ2-7	-	TRBD1	TRBV7-2	CASSSDRAGEQYF	TGTGCCAGCAGCTCGGACAGGGCAGGAGAGCAGTACTTC
TRBJ1-2	-	-	TRBV20-1	CSAMAGFVGYTF	TGCAGTGCGATGGCAGGTTTTGTCGGCTACACCTTC
TRBJ1-5	-	-	TRBV20-1	CSARDQDIVGQPQHF	TGCAGTGCTAGAGATCAGGACATAGTAGGTCAGCCCCAGCATTTT
TRBJ2-3	few	TRBD2	TRBV12-3/TRBV12-4	CASSPPTLSGITDTQYF	TGTGCCAGCAGTCCACCAACCCTGAGCGGGATCACAGATACGCAGTATTTT
TRBJ2-1	-	-	TRBV2	CASSRSRNNNEQFF	TGTGCCAGCAGTCGATCCCGAAATAACAATGAGCAGTTCTTC
TRBJ2-7	-	TRBD1	TRBV7-8	CASSEGQGGPYEQYF	TGTGCCAGCAGCGAAGGACAGGGGGGACCCTACGAGCAGTACTTC
TRBJ1-1	-	-	TRBV3-1	CASSQEGVTEAFF	TGTGCCAGCAGCCAAGAAGGGGTGACTGAAGCTTTCTTT
TRBJ1-2	few	-	TRBV11-3	CASSLEGRKGNYGYTF	TGTGCCAGCAGCTTAGAGGGTCGGAAAGGGAACTATGGCTACACCTTC
TRBJ1-1	-	-	TRBV12-3/TRBV12-4	CASSRLGNTEAFF	TGTGCCAGCAGCCGTCTAGGGAACACTGAAGCTTTCTTT
TRBJ2-1	-	TRBD2	TRBV20-1	CSAKGFGLAADNEQFF	TGCAGTGCTAAGGGCTTTGGACTAGCGGCCGACAATGAGCAGTTCTTC
TRBJ1-2	-	-	TRBV30	CAWSPYKGYTF	TGTGCCTGGAGTCCGTATAAGGGCTACACCTTC